Described below is a single TCR beta chain sequence and its context. Its cognate antigen is unknown. The data stem from a study of T cell responses to AZD1222 COVID-19 vaccine. Overall study findings and caveats: Only a handful of AZD1222 recipients, about six in all, had baseline seropositivity. Scientists sampled the repertoires only once the peak T cell response had passed. Donors were mostly white British, more females; clonal diversity possibly underestimated.

The CDR3 is 15 residues long. CDR1 and CDR2 (germline): SGHTA, FQGTGA. The V gene lost 0 bases and the J gene lost 0 bases, with 8 bases spanning the gap. The data were produced by immunoSEQ multiplex PCR, yet TCRdb's version contains in-frame clones alone and is incomplete. The sample holds under 40,000 clones, approximately 88% seen once. The TCR comes from an adult in good health. The chain is built from TRBV7-3 and TRBJ1-1; unclear D gene. This specimen was peripheral blood, taken on day 0 of AZD1222 vaccination. The CDR3: CASSLTSGMNTEAFF. The CDR3 DNA reads TGTGCCAGCAGCTTAACCAGCGGCATGAACACTGAAGCTTTCTTT.